The following is a T cell receptor (beta chain) sequence with its context. Antigen unknown. With V trimmed by 2 bases and J by 7 bases, 3 bases remained unmatched. The CDR3 has 15 residues. This entry belongs to a study of cytomegalovirus exposure and HLA in healthy donors. Study-level information: There were some 400 genotyped donors. Of these, 81% fell in the genetic ancestry cluster associated with self-reported Caucasian donors.

PCR primers comprised 60 Vbeta and 13 Jbeta primers. Authors' analysis steps: The authors later counted tens of millions of unique TCR beta chains, 8.5 million to 13 million of them shared. Measured with immunoSEQ multiplex PCR; TCRdb has only the in-frame clones, and not every one. Clonal size and the V and J genes are those of that table, whereas D and trimming came from the DNA. The sample holds 150,000 to 200,000 clones, roughly 72% seen once. The study, taken as a whole, reports: Researchers reportedly found TCR beta sequences accurately predicted most subjects' HLA-A and HLA-B alleles.

The clonotype originates from a woman aged 35 to 49 in good health and CMV-seronegative. J is TRBJ2-1 and V is TRBV5-3; 13 bases line up with TRBD2. TRBV5-3 is an ORF, and what it does is uncertain. The sequencing input was PBMCs. The CDR3 loop reads CARSLGLAGENEQFF. The CDR3, as DNA: TGTGCCAGAAGCTTAGGACTAGCGGGAGAAAATGAGCAGTTCTTC.